This T cell receptor beta chain was captured by sequencing in a study of T cells in Graves' hyperthyroidism and ophthalmopathy. In germline, CDR1 is SGHTA, CDR2 FQGNSA. This CDR3 comprises 13 residues. This clonotype came up a few times. The junction departs from the called germline gene at one end, perhaps through a read error. RNA transcripts yielded amplified TCR beta CDR3 regions. RT-PCR in the first round (using the HTBI primer set) targeted the TCR CDR3. TCRdb processed the multiplex PCR reads anew with MiXCR; each CDR3 protein has one entry. The data show about 520,000 distinct CDR3 sequences, with roughly 25% seen just once and about 10% held by the top ten.

Sequenced: blood. This chain links TRBV7-2 with TRBJ2-7; D gene ambiguous. The TCR comes from a young woman with Graves' ophthalmopathy. DNA for the CDR3: TGTGCCAGCAGCCCTCAGGAGTCCTACGGGCAGTACTTC. It codes for CASSPQESYGQYF.